A single sample is the source of the 28 T cell receptor beta chains below, sequenced in a study of T-cell reconstitution after alpha-beta-depleted transplantation in children. TCRbeta library preparation incorporated unique molecular identifiers. TCRdb re-called the PCR reads with MiXCR, one entry per CDR3 protein. Among about 460,000 distinct CDR3 sequences, approximately 13% were seen once, and the ten largest hold approximately 5.4%. Sample: PBMCs from the stem cell graft donor, taken from the stem cell graft. These receptors all stem from a human donor who donated a stem cell graft to a child with combined immunodeficiency.

This clonotype has a handful of counts. The gene calls are TRBV30 and TRBJ2-7; no firm D call. The germline V gene has CDR1 GTSNPN and CDR2 SVGIG (reference sequence). The CDR3 contains 13 residues. V lost 2 bases and J lost 2, with 10 bases in between. The chain's CDR3 is CAWSWSDPYEQYF. CDR3 in DNA: TGTGCCTGGAGTTGGTCTGACCCCTACGAGCAGTACTTC.

Turning to this clonotype: Possible read error: a much larger clone is one base away. This chain uses TRBV2 with TRBJ2-2; 9 bases align to TRBD1. J lost 4 bases, V lost 8 bases, and 11 bases had no gene match. This CDR3 has 16 amino acids. Germline V gives CDR1 SNHLY, CDR2 FYNNEI. Here the CDR3 reads CASCLNRGRITGELFF. The CDR3 coding sequence is TGTGCCAGCTGTTTAAACAGGGGGCGCATCACCGGGGAGCTGTTTTTT.

The chain recombines TRBV12-3 or TRBV12-4 with TRBJ2-6; the D is unclear. Trimming removed 2 bases from V and 0 bases from J, with 11 bases in between. CDR3 length: 17 residues. The CDR3 bases are TGTGCCAGCAGTTTACGGCGGTACCTCTCTGGGGCCAACGTCCTGACTTTC. Its protein is CASSLRRYLSGANVLTF.

The table lists this clonotype with many counts. The CDR3, as DNA: TGCGCCAGCAGCTTGGCCGTTTGGGAAGGGGCTAGTAGGTACGAGCAGTACTTC. It specifies CASSLAVWEGASRYEQYF. The rearrangement joins TRBV5-1 to TRBJ2-7; D is perhaps TRBD1 (5 bases). The CDR3 sequence is 18 residues long. Germline assignment: CDR1 SGHRS and CDR2 YFSETQ. Trimming cost V 0 bases and J 4 bases, with 23 bases left between them.

This clonotype has more than one count but fewer than ten. The chain has TRBV7-2 and TRBJ2-5; D is perhaps TRBD1 (6 bases). Germline CDR1 and CDR2: SGHTA and FQGNSA. Trimming cost V 3 bases and J 4 bases, with 9 bases left between them. The CDR3 is 13 residues long. The CDR3 reads CASSFWGRETQYF. The CDR3 DNA reads TGTGCCAGCAGCTTTTGGGGGCGAGAGACCCAGTACTTC.

About this clonotype: With a much larger clone just one base away, this may be a read error. J is TRBJ2-7 and V is TRBV10-3; 10 positions agree with TRBD1. V lost 11 bases to trimming and J lost 2 bases; unmatched junction nucleotides: 6. The germline V gene encodes CDR1 ENHRY and CDR2 SYGVKD. The CDR3 spans 13 residues. Here the CDR3 DNA reads TGTGCCCTCGGACAGGGGGGTGCCTACGAGCAGTACTTC. It yields the protein CALGQGGAYEQYF.

There are a few counts of this clonotype. This sequence joins TRBV12-3 or TRBV12-4 and TRBJ1-5; 9 bases are a match to TRBD1. The CDR3 runs to 15 residues. V dropped 4 bases and J dropped 4; count of bases not matched to a gene: 5. DNA of the CDR3: TGTGCCAGCAGTTCGGGGACAGGGCGAAATCAGCCCCAGCATTTT. Translated: CASSSGTGRNQPQHF.

V and J are TRBV6-2 or TRBV6-3 and TRBJ2-1; the D gene is possibly TRBD1 (5 bases). The germline V gene encodes CDR1 MNHEY and CDR2 SVGEGT. The V and J ends lost 2 bases and 4 bases respectively, with 9 bases between them. This CDR3 is built from 14 residues. The chain's CDR3 is CASSYGADYNEQFF. Here the CDR3 DNA reads TGTGCCAGCAGTTACGGGGCGGATTACAATGAGCAGTTCTTC.

The chain uses TRBV6-1 and TRBJ2-2; the D gene is possibly TRBD1 (5 bases). Germline lookup yields CDR1 MNHNS and CDR2 SASEGT. CDR3 length equals 14 residues. V lost 6 bases, J lost 4 bases, and 12 bases lay in between. CDR3 loop: CASSFGQTTGELFF. CDR3 in DNA: TGTGCCAGCAGCTTTGGACAAACCACCGGGGAGCTGTTTTTT.

This clonotype has a handful of counts. Here the CDR3 reads CASSPAAGQRSYEQYF. CDR3 DNA sequence: TGCGCCAGCAGCCCCGCAGCCGGACAGCGCTCCTACGAGCAGTACTTC. This sequence joins TRBV4-3 and TRBJ2-7; D is perhaps TRBD1 (6 bases). CDR1 is LGHNA and CDR2 is YSLEER in the germline V gene. The CDR3 runs 16 residues. Trimming pared 4 bases from V and 0 bases from J, leaving 16 bases between.

This rearrangement joins TRBV20-1 to TRBJ2-1; TRBD2 matches at 7 bases. The CDR3 consists of 15 residues. V trimming: 3 bases; J trimming: 5 bases; junction bases outside the gene matches: 10. Germline CDR1 reads DFQATT; CDR2 reads SNEGSKA (reference sequence). The CDR3 region has the DNA TGCAGTGCTAGCCTCGTCTGGGACTATGACAATGAGCAGTTCTTC. Translation: CSASLVWDYDNEQFF.

In this sample, this clonotype turned up many times. The gene calls are TRBV12-3 or TRBV12-4 and TRBJ1-6; 7 bases are a match to TRBD1. The ends lost 4 bases at V and 11 bases at J; junction bases unmatched: 8. The CDR3 spans 14 residues. The CDR3 here is CASSSTGTYAPLHF. The CDR3 region has the DNA TGTGCCAGCAGTTCGACAGGGACCTATGCACCCCTCCACTTT.

The chain links TRBV20-1 to TRBJ2-5, with TRBD1 matching over 11 bases. From germline, CDR1 is DFQATT and CDR2 SNEGSKA (reference sequence). The length of the CDR3 is 17 residues. Trimming at V came to 2 bases and at J to 5 bases, leaving 13 bases not matched to a gene. For the CDR3, the DNA is TGCAGTGCTAGATCAGGGTCCGGACAGGGGGCAGGGGAGACCCAGTACTTC. Protein sequence: CSARSGSGQGAGETQYF.

This clonotype was seen repeatedly, ten times or more. CDR3: CSVEQQGVVKNIQYF. CDR3 bases: TGCAGCGTTGAACAACAGGGAGTTGTCAAAAACATTCAGTACTTC. V and J are TRBV29-1 and TRBJ2-4; a weak D match, TRBD1 (6 bases). This CDR3 has 15 residues. The germline V gene has CDR1 SQVTM and CDR2 ANQGSEA. V was pared by 2 bases and J by 3 bases, with 14 bases between.

This clonotype was counted many times. This chain uses TRBV12-3 or TRBV12-4 with TRBJ2-7; the D is unclear. The CDR3 runs to 12 residues. V was trimmed by 1 base and J by 3 bases, leaving 4 bases between them. In nucleotides, the CDR3 is TGTGCCAGCAGTTTAGGAATCTACGAGCAGTACTTC. Translated: CASSLGIYEQYF.

This clonotype was seen ten or more times. The chain couples TRBV4-3 to TRBJ2-5; unclear D gene. Germline loops: CDR1 LGHNA, CDR2 YSLEER. Trimming took 0 bases from V and 1 from J, leaving 6 bases between them. The CDR3 has 14 residues. The CDR3 region is CASSQDWGQETQYF. CDR3 DNA sequence: TGCGCCAGCAGCCAAGATTGGGGCCAAGAGACCCAGTACTTC.

The gene calls are TRBV7-8 and TRBJ2-1; the match to TRBD2 covers 8 bases. Germline-derived CDR1 and CDR2 are SGHVS and FQNEAQ. This CDR3 region has 16 residues. V was pared by 0 bases and J by 5 bases, with 6 bases of the junction left unmatched. The CDR3 DNA reads as TGTGCCAGCAGCTTAGCGGTCGGGGGGGGTGACAATGAGCAGTTCTTC. This translates into CASSLAVGGGDNEQFF.

The V and J genes are TRBV19 and TRBJ2-3, with a possible D match to TRBD1 (5 bases). Germline V gives CDR1 LNHDA, CDR2 SQIVND (reference sequence). The CDR3 consists of 16 residues. V lost 3 bases and J lost 1, with 14 bases in between. CDR3 protein: CASSIYDSSGTDTQYF. The DNA of the CDR3 is TGTGCCAGTAGTATTTACGACAGCTCTGGCACAGATACGCAGTATTTT.

In its sample, this clonotype was seen many times. V usage is TRBV5-1 and J usage is TRBJ2-1; D remains ambiguous. V lost 2 bases and J 2 bases, leaving 14 bases between the germline ends. The CDR3 covers 16 residues. Germline-derived CDR1 and CDR2 are SGHRS and YFSETQ. CDR3 bases: TGCGCCAGCAGCTTTCGACCGGAGTTCCCCTACAATGAGCAGTTCTTC. It yields the protein CASSFRPEFPYNEQFF.

The chain links TRBV6-1 to TRBJ2-1; 10 bases align to TRBD2. The V gene's germline CDR1 is MNHNS and CDR2 SASEGT. CDR3 length: 15 amino acids. With V trimmed by 7 bases and J by 0 bases, 3 bases remained unmatched. CDR3 nucleotides: TGTGCCAGCAAGCCTAGCGGGAGCTCCTACAATGAGCAGTTCTTC. This translates into CASKPSGSSYNEQFF.

This clonotype was detected many times. The chain has TRBV7-2 and TRBJ2-5, with 11 bases fitting TRBD1. With V trimmed by 5 bases and J by 2 bases, 13 bases remained unmatched. Germline CDR1 SGHTA, CDR2 FQGNSA. This CDR3 is built from 18 residues. The chain's CDR3 is CASSRSGTGGINQETQYF. In nucleotides, the CDR3 is TGTGCCAGCAGCCGTTCTGGGACAGGGGGTATAAATCAAGAGACCCAGTACTTC.

This clonotype was recorded a few times. This sequence joins TRBV7-2 and TRBJ2-2; D unresolved. CDR1 and CDR2 from the germline V gene are SGHTA and FQGNSA. Trimming stripped 2 bases from V and 1 base from J, with 8 bases between. The CDR3 has 15 residues. The CDR3 protein is CASSLKNMNTGELFF. CDR3 sequence (DNA): TGTGCCAGCAGCTTAAAAAACATGAACACCGGGGAGCTGTTTTTT.

About this clonotype itself: This sequence may be a read error, since a much larger clone differs from it by one base. V and J are TRBV12-3 or TRBV12-4 and TRBJ1-1; TRBD1 is a possible D gene (5 bases). The CDR3 spans 12 residues. This chain's CDR3 is CASSRDGTESFF. The CDR3 DNA sequence: TGTGCCAGCAGTCGGGACGGCACTGAATCTTTCTTT.

This chain uses TRBV5-5 with TRBJ1-4; D gene ambiguous. Germline assignment: CDR1 SGHKS and CDR2 YYEKEE (reference sequence). Trimming took 4 bases from V and 1 from J, leaving 8 bases between them. This CDR3 comprises 14 residues. The CDR3 loop reads CASSLELTNEKLFF. The DNA for the CDR3 is TGTGCCAGCAGCCTGGAGTTAACTAATGAAAAACTGTTTTTT. Based on the CDR3 plus reference TRBV5-5 and TRBJ1-4, the full variable domain is DAGVTQSPTHLIKTRGQQVTLRCSPISGHKSVSWYQQVLGQGPQFIFQYYEKEERGRGNFPDRFSARQFPNYSSELNVNALLLGDSALYLCASSLELTNEKLFFGSGTQLSVL.

J is TRBJ2-5 and V is TRBV7-9; tentative D call: TRBD1 (5 bases). Germline loops: CDR1 SEHNR, CDR2 FQNEAQ (reference sequence). Deletions cut 2 bases from V and 2 bases from J, with 15 bases between. The CDR3 totals 16 residues. The CDR3 DNA is TGTGCCAGCAGCTTACCTCGACAGTTTGGACAAGAGACCCAGTACTTC. The encoded protein is CASSLPRQFGQETQYF.

The genes are TRBV29-1 and TRBJ2-1; D remains unclear. V dropped 4 bases and J dropped 4 bases, with 23 bases sitting between them. The CDR3 loop spans 17 amino acids. In germline, CDR1 is SQVTM, CDR2 ANQGSEA. CDR3 sequence reads: CSVAPSQPRKVYNEQFF. As DNA, the CDR3 is TGCAGCGTTGCGCCCAGTCAACCCCGGAAAGTATACAATGAGCAGTTCTTC.

Many counts were recorded for this clonotype. The chain recombines TRBV29-1 with TRBJ2-7; D is undetermined. This CDR3 comprises 12 residues. Germline V lookup: CDR1 SQVTM, CDR2 ANQGSEA. The ends were cut back, 6 bases at V and 5 bases at J, with 14 bases in the middle. CDR3 residues: CSVIPGMNEQYF. The CDR3 bases are TGCAGCGTCATTCCCGGAATGAACGAGCAGTACTTC.

This clonotype was observed many times. This chain uses TRBV28 with TRBJ1-2, with 7 bases lining up with TRBD1. CDR1 is MDHEN and CDR2 is SYDVKM in the germline V gene. The trim removed 5 bases at V and 7 bases at J, leaving 10 bases unmatched. This CDR3 contains 14 residues. CDR3 DNA sequence: TGTGCCAGCAGTGCCCCCACAGGGGCAGGTGGCTACACCTTC. This encodes CASSAPTGAGGYTF.